The 32 T cell receptor beta chains presented below share a single source sample, sequenced in a study of neoadjuvant nivolumab and ipilimumab in lung cancer. The method was immunoSEQ multiplex PCR; TCRdb's version includes in-frame clones alone and lacks a portion of them. Of 45,000 to 55,000 clones detected, around 89% appear once; the ten largest clones hold more than 3%. This material consisted of blood, taken before neoadjuvant nivolumab, alone or with ipilimumab. These receptors all stem from an adult with non-small cell lung cancer. Some clones in this sample may be carry-over from other donors' samples.

The rearrangement joins TRBV7-9 to TRBJ1-2; 7 bases agree with TRBD1. The CDR3 extends over 14 amino acids. CDR1 is SEHNR, CDR2 FQNEAQ, per germline (reference sequence). After removal of 7 bases from V and 8 bases from J, the junction contained 13 bases not matched to a gene. CDR3 sequence (DNA): TGTGCCAGCATGCCGACCGCAGGGGGTGGGGGCTACACCTTC. Its protein product is CASMPTAGGGGYTF.

The V call is TRBV25-1, the J call TRBJ2-2, with 11 nucleotides matching TRBD2. Germline V gives CDR1 MGHDK, CDR2 SYGVNS. J was trimmed by 7 bases and V by 6 bases; bases with no gene match: 10. This CDR3 region has 16 residues. The CDR3 nucleotides are TGTGCCAGCAGGTCGGCTAGCGGGAGGTCTGGCGGGGAGCTGTTTTTT. Protein: CASRSASGRSGGELFF.

This chain uses TRBV25-1 with TRBJ2-7, with D possibly TRBD2 on 6 matching bases. The CDR3 is made up of 14 amino acids. Germline V gives CDR1 MGHDK, CDR2 SYGVNS. V was shortened by 2 bases and J by 4 bases, with 12 bases between the two germline ends. CDR3 nucleotides: TGTGCCAGCAGTGAACCGGGAGAGTTTTACGAGCAGTACTTC. Protein sequence: CASSEPGEFYEQYF.

In its sample, this clone was seen once. The V gene is TRBV5-1, the J gene TRBJ1-1; D gene unclear. V was pared by 4 bases and J by 2 bases, with 12 bases between. CDR1 is SGHRS, CDR2 YFSETQ, per germline. CDR3 length: 14 amino acids. Here the CDR3 DNA reads TGCGCCAGCAGCCCAAGAAGCCAAAACACTGAAGCTTTCTTT. Translating gives CASSPRSQNTEAFF.

The rearrangement uses TRBV5-1 and TRBJ2-7, with 12 bases identical to TRBD1. In germline, CDR1 is SGHRS, CDR2 YFSETQ. V gave up 4 bases and J gave up 3 bases; unmatched junction bases: 11. The CDR3 runs to 17 residues. CDR3 DNA: TGCGCCAGCAGCGGCGGGACAGGGGGCTGGAGTCACTACGAGCAGTACTTC. This encodes CASSGGTGGWSHYEQYF.

This CDR3 reads CASRAGTGAGNQPQHF. CDR3 in DNA: TGCGCCAGCAGGGCCGGGACAGGGGCCGGCAATCAGCCCCAGCATTTT. The chain links TRBV5-1 to TRBJ1-5, with 10 positions matching TRBD1. This CDR3 spans 16 amino acids. V trimming: 5 bases; J trimming: 2 bases; junction bases outside the gene matches: 7. Germline V gene data show CDR1 as SGHRS and CDR2 as YFSETQ. Filled out from reference TRBV5-1 and TRBJ1-5, the complete variable domain reads KAGVTQTPRYLIKTRGQQVTLSCSPISGHRSVSWYQQTPGQGLQFLFEYFSETQRNKGNFPGRFSGRQFSNSRSEMNVSTLELGDSALYLCASRAGTGAGNQPQHFGDGTRLSIL.

The gene calls are TRBV5-6 and TRBJ2-2; D is undetermined. The germline V gene encodes CDR1 SGHDT and CDR2 YYEEEE. CDR3 length equals 12 residues. Between the trimmed V and J ends, which lost 2 bases and 7 bases, there was a span of 6 bases. The CDR3 here is CASSFMVGELFF. CDR3 bases: TGTGCCAGCAGCTTTATGGTCGGGGAGCTGTTTTTT.

The chain links TRBV7-9 to TRBJ2-4; TRBD2 matches at 16 bases. The CDR3 totals 17 residues. V lost 5 bases and J lost 6; bases outside the gene matches: 7. Germline loops: CDR1 SEHNR, CDR2 FQNEAQ (reference sequence). The CDR3 region is CASSGTSGRAGGNIQYF. The CDR3 nucleotides read TGTGCCAGCAGCGGGACTAGCGGGAGGGCCGGAGGAAACATTCAGTACTTC. Using reference TRBV7-9 and TRBJ2-4 for the parts outside the CDR3, the full variable domain is DTGVSQNPRHKITKRGQNVTFRCDPISEHNRLYWYRQTLGQGPEFLTYFQNEAQLEKSRLLSDRFSAERPKGSFSTLEIQRTEQGDSAMYLCASSGTSGRAGGNIQYFGAGTRLSVL.

The chain employs TRBV5-1 and TRBJ2-6; D gene ambiguous. The V gene's germline CDR1 is SGHRS and CDR2 YFSETQ. This CDR3 spans 12 amino acids. V was clipped by 5 bases and J by 6 bases, with 6 bases between them. The CDR3 DNA sequence: TGCGCCAGCAGTTCCCCGGCCAACGTCCTGACTTTC. This translates into CASSSPANVLTF.

This chain joins TRBV4-1 and TRBJ2-2, with TRBD2 matching over 7 bases. With 6 bases clipped from V and 5 bases from J, the junction kept 6 bases outside the gene matches. The CDR3 length is 14 residues. Germline loops: CDR1 MGHRA, CDR2 YSYEKL. CDR3 coding DNA: TGCGCCAGCAGACTCGCGGGAGTTACCGGGGAGCTGTTTTTT. Its protein product is CASRLAGVTGELFF.

This chain joins TRBV10-2 and TRBJ1-1; D perhaps matches TRBD1 (5 bases). Per germline, CDR1 WSHSY and CDR2 SAAADI. V shed 3 bases and J shed 9 bases, with 8 bases lying between them. The CDR3 contains 11 residues. The CDR3 reads CASSDWGQAFF. CDR3 nucleotide sequence: TGCGCCAGCAGTGATTGGGGACAAGCTTTCTTT.

This rearrangement joins TRBV7-9 to TRBJ2-5, with D unclear. The CDR3 totals 10 residues. V shed 6 bases and J shed 5 bases, with 4 bases lying between them. CDR1 and CDR2 (germline): SEHNR, FQNEAQ (reference sequence). The CDR3 is CASRGETQYF. CDR3 sequence (DNA): TGTGCCAGCAGGGGGGAGACCCAGTACTTC.

Only a few counts were recorded for this clone. The chain recombines TRBV2 with TRBJ1-1; D may be TRBD1 (5 bases). The CDR3 has 13 residues. Germline V gene sequence: CDR1 SNHLY, CDR2 FYNNEI. Trimming took 4 bases from V and 3 from J, leaving 9 bases between them. CDR3 in amino acids: CASSGAGDTEAFF. CDR3 DNA sequence: TGTGCCAGCAGTGGGGCGGGGGACACTGAAGCTTTCTTT.

This clone appeared a few times. The CDR3 DNA reads as TGCAGTGCTAGAACCAGGGAGGGCTACACCTTC. This codes for CSARTREGYTF. The V call is TRBV20-1, the J call TRBJ1-2; possibly TRBD1 for D (5 bases). The CDR3 consists of 11 residues. The V gene's germline CDR1 is DFQATT and CDR2 SNEGSKA (reference sequence). V was trimmed by 2 bases and J by 8 bases, leaving 9 bases between them.

This CDR3 is CASSQEREDSSDTQPQHF. For the CDR3, the DNA is TGTGCCAGCAGCCAAGAAAGGGAGGACAGTTCAGATACTCAGCCCCAGCATTTT. The chain uses TRBV14 and TRBJ1-5, with a weak D call TRBD1 (6 bases). Germline CDR1 SGHDN, CDR2 FVKESK. With 0 bases removed from V and 6 bases from J, the gap between germline ends came to 21 bases. This CDR3 spans 18 amino acids.

The chain carries TRBV5-1 and TRBJ1-1, with no clear D. The CDR3 is made up of 15 amino acids. Germline CDR1 is SGHRS and CDR2 is YFSETQ. The V end was cut by 0 bases, the J end by 4 bases, with 13 bases between. CDR3 DNA: TGCGCCAGCAGCTTGGCCGGGGAGGGTTCCACTGAAGCTTTCTTT. Translated: CASSLAGEGSTEAFF.

This clone was counted between two and nine times. The V gene is TRBV7-2, the J gene TRBJ2-4; the match to TRBD1 covers 11 bases. The germline V gene encodes CDR1 SGHTA and CDR2 FQGNSA. The CDR3 totals 16 residues. The V segment lost 3 bases and the J segment 8 bases; nucleotides outside the gene matches: 9. The CDR3 DNA follows: TGTGCCAGCAGCTTTCCGGGACAGGGGGTCGGAGACATTCAGTACTTC. Its protein product is CASSFPGQGVGDIQYF.

This sequence joins TRBV5-4 and TRBJ2-1, with D maybe TRBD1 (6 bases). Germline CDR1 SGHNT, CDR2 YYREEE (reference sequence). V lost 10 bases, J lost 6 bases, and 23 bases lay in between. The length of the CDR3 is 15 residues. The CDR3 DNA reads as TGTGCCTCGATTCTCCAGGGGTTTGAGGGCAATGAGCAGTTCTTC. Its protein is CASILQGFEGNEQFF.

The chain has TRBV5-6 and TRBJ2-3; maybe TRBD2 (5 bases). V was cut by 7 bases and J by 5 bases, with 32 bases left in between. The CDR3 spans 19 residues. The germline V gene encodes CDR1 SGHDT and CDR2 YYEEEE. The CDR3 coding sequence is TGTGCCAGCGCCTCCTGGACGGGTGTGGGAGTGATCCAAAAAGATACGCAGTATTTT. Translating gives CASASWTGVGVIQKDTQYF.

The rearrangement links TRBV6-5 to TRBJ2-3, with 7 nucleotides matching TRBD1. V shed 0 bases and J 6 bases; nucleotides not matched to a gene: 6. This CDR3 spans 15 amino acids. Germline-derived CDR1 and CDR2 are MNHEY and SVGAGI. In nucleotides, the CDR3 is TGTGCCAGCAGTTACTCCGACGAGGGGGCGGATACGCAGTATTTT. It is translated as CASSYSDEGADTQYF.

This clone was detected only once. This sequence joins TRBV25-1 and TRBJ1-1; perhaps TRBD1 as D (6 bases). The CDR3 is 14 amino acids. V lost 5 bases and J 4 bases, leaving 14 bases between the germline ends. Germline loops: CDR1 MGHDK, CDR2 SYGVNS. CDR3 in amino acids: CASSRAGASTEAFF. The CDR3 nucleotides read TGTGCCAGCAGTCGGGCAGGGGCGTCCACTGAAGCTTTCTTT. Full variable domain (rest looked up from reference TRBV25-1 and TRBJ1-1): EADIYQTPRYLVIGTGKKITLECSQTMGHDKMYWYQQDPGMELHLIHYSYGVNSTEKGDLSSESTVSRIRTEHFPLTLESARPSHTSQYLCASSRAGASTEAFFGQGTRLTVV.

This chain connects TRBV5-5 to TRBJ1-5; no reliable D call. V was shortened by 0 bases and J by 1 base, with 5 bases between the two germline ends. The germline gives CDR1 SGHKS, CDR2 YYEKEE (reference sequence). This CDR3 has 14 amino acids. In DNA, the CDR3 is TGTGCCAGCAGCTTGGCGGGCAGCAATCAGCCCCAGCATTTT. Encoded protein: CASSLAGSNQPQHF.

V and J are TRBV30 and TRBJ2-1, with a weak D call TRBD2 (6 bases). Trimming cost V 0 bases and J 5 bases, with 14 bases left between them. Per the germline V gene, CDR1 is GTSNPN and CDR2 is SVGIG (reference sequence). The CDR3 is made up of 15 amino acids. For the CDR3, the DNA is TGTGCCTGGAGTGTCTCAGCGCGGGGAAACAATGAGCAGTTCTTC. Its protein is CAWSVSARGNNEQFF.

This chain uses TRBV9 with TRBJ1-1; 7 bases align to TRBD1. The CDR3 runs 15 residues. The germline V gene has CDR1 SGDLS and CDR2 YYNGEE. After removal of 4 bases from V and 1 base from J, the junction contained 7 bases not matched to a gene. Here the CDR3 DNA reads TGTGCCAGCAGCTCTACCGGGACAGCGAACACTGAAGCTTTCTTT. It specifies CASSSTGTANTEAFF.

The chain has TRBV6-6 and TRBJ2-1, with 9 nucleotides matching TRBD1. In germline, CDR1 is MNHNY, CDR2 SVGAGI (reference sequence). The CDR3 length is 12 residues. V lost 6 bases to trimming and J lost 6 bases; unmatched junction nucleotides: 0. The CDR3 nucleotides are TGTGCCAGCAGGGGACAGGGCAATGAGCAGTTCTTC. It is translated as CASRGQGNEQFF.

The V call is TRBV7-9, the J call TRBJ2-4, with D uncertain. Looked up from germline, CDR1 is SEHNR and CDR2 is FQNEAQ (reference sequence). Trimming removed 6 bases at V and 1 base at J, with 10 bases between. This CDR3 region has 14 residues. CDR3 sequence (DNA): TGTGCCAGCAGGCCAAAGGAGGCCAAAAACATTCAGTACTTC. This codes for CASRPKEAKNIQYF.

The chain links TRBV18 to TRBJ1-2; D perhaps matches TRBD1 (6 bases). Germline lookup yields CDR1 KGHSH and CDR2 LQKENI. The CDR3 runs to 14 residues. V lost 4 bases and J 6 bases, leaving 15 bases between the germline ends. In nucleotides, the CDR3 is TGTGCCAGCTCACTCAGACAGGAGTTGGATGGCTACACCTTC. It translates to CASSLRQELDGYTF.

J is TRBJ1-1 and V is TRBV11-1, with 11 bases lining up with TRBD1. The CDR3 spans 14 residues. The trim removed 4 bases at V and 3 bases at J, leaving 1 base unmatched. Germline V gives CDR1 SGHAT, CDR2 FQDESV (reference sequence). The CDR3 is CASSSGQGDTEAFF. The CDR3 DNA sequence: TGTGCCAGCAGCTCGGGACAGGGGGACACTGAAGCTTTCTTT.

This chain uses TRBV5-1 with TRBJ1-4, with D maybe TRBD1 (6 bases). CDR1 and CDR2 from the germline V gene are SGHRS and YFSETQ. This CDR3 is built from 18 residues. V lost 1 base, J lost 0 bases, and 16 bases lay in between. The CDR3 is CASSLFRWGAPTNEKLFF. The CDR3 DNA follows: TGCGCCAGCAGCTTGTTTAGGTGGGGGGCACCAACTAATGAAAAACTGTTTTTT.

The chain is built from TRBV7-2 and TRBJ1-1; a possible D gene is TRBD1 (5 bases). From germline, CDR1 is SGHTA and CDR2 FQGNSA. This CDR3 region has 13 residues. Trimming removed 1 base from V and 8 bases from J, with 11 bases in between. As DNA, the CDR3 is TGTGCCAGCAGCTTAGGGTCCGCAGGGGAAGCTTTCTTT. Protein sequence: CASSLGSAGEAFF.

This chain uses TRBV7-6 with TRBJ2-7; TRBD1 might be the D (6 bases). The germline V and J ends were trimmed by 1 base and 0 bases, with 22 bases remaining between them. CDR3 length equals 19 residues. Germline-derived CDR1 and CDR2 are SGHVS and FNYEAQ. CDR3 sequence reads: CASSLVTGLRGSPSYEQYF. The CDR3 bases are TGTGCCAGCAGCTTAGTAACGGGCCTCAGGGGTTCCCCCTCCTACGAGCAGTACTTC.

The chain joins TRBV6-5 to TRBJ1-2; D may be TRBD1 (5 bases). The CDR3 sequence is 12 residues long. Looked up from germline, CDR1 is MNHEY and CDR2 is SVGAGI. The V and J ends lost 6 bases and 5 bases respectively, with 10 bases between them. DNA for the CDR3: TGTGCCAGCAGACACGGACAATATGGCTACACCTTC. Translating gives CASRHGQYGYTF.